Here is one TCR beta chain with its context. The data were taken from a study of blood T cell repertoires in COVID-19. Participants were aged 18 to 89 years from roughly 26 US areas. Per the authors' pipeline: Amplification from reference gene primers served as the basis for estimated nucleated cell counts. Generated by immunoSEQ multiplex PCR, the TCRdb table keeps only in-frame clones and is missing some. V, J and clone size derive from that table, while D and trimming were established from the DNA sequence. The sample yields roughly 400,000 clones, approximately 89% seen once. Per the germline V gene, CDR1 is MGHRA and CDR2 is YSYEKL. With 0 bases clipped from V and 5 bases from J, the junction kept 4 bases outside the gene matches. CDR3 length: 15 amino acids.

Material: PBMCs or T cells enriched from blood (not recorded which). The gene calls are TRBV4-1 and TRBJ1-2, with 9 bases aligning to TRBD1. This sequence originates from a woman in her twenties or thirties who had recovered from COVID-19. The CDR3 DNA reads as TGCGCCAGCAGCCAAGAAGATGGGACAGGGTATGGCTACACCTTC. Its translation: CASSQEDGTGYGYTF.